A selection of T cell receptor beta chains follows, all from one sample in a study of cytomegalovirus exposure and HLA in healthy donors. Sequenced by immunoSEQ multiplex PCR; TCRdb stores in-frame clones only, minus some. The data hold roughly 150,000 clones, with 70% observed a single time. Input material: PBMCs. All receptors come from a woman aged 25 to 39 in good health and CMV-seronegative. CDR3s include the opening cysteine and the closing phenylalanine or tryptophan. A D gene is named only where the DNA matches it firmly. Not every row has a clone size; where given, it reads once, few, many or a size class.

v_gene	j_gene	abundance	d_gene	CDR3nt	CDR3aa
TRBV5-5	TRBJ2-7	NA	TRBD2	TGTGCCAGCAGCCGCGAAGTCCTAGCGGGACCGGGGGAGCAGTACTTC	CASSREVLAGPGEQYF
TRBV7-9	TRBJ1-2	NA	TRBD1	TGTGCCAGCAGCCCTGACAGGGGGCAGGAGGGCTACACCTTC	CASSPDRGQEGYTF
TRBV7-9	TRBJ2-3	NA	TRBD1	TGTGCCAGCAGCAACCGGGACAGGAGGCCAGATACGCAGTATTTT	CASSNRDRRPDTQYF
TRBV28	TRBJ2-5	NA	TRBD2	TGTGCCAGCAGTTTAAGACTAGCGGGGCAGGCGACCCAGTACTTC	CASSLRLAGQATQYF
TRBV4-1	TRBJ1-6	few	NA	TGCGCCAGCAGCCAAGAGAAGGGTTTTGGAGGCTCCTATAATTCACCCCTCCACTTT	CASSQEKGFGGSYNSPLHF
TRBV13	TRBJ1-6	NA	TRBD1	TGTGCCAGCAGCTCCGACAGGGAGAATAATTCACCCCTCCACTTT	CASSSDRENNSPLHF
TRBV7-9	TRBJ1-1	NA	NA	TGTGCCAGCAGCTTATATATGAACACTGAAGCTTTCTTT	CASSLYMNTEAFF
TRBV7-8	TRBJ2-5	few	NA	TGTGCCAGCAGCTTCCGGGGGGCGGGAGAGACCCAGTACTTC	CASSFRGAGETQYF
TRBV7-9	TRBJ1-1	NA	TRBD1	TGTTCCAGCAGCTTAGGGTTCAGGGACAGGGGGCGCGGGAACACTGAAGCTTTCTTT	CSSSLGFRDRGRGNTEAFF
TRBV14	TRBJ1-1	NA	NA	TGTGCCAGCAGCCAAGGGAGGAACCTGAACACTGAAGCTTTCTTT	CASSQGRNLNTEAFF
TRBV28	TRBJ1-5	NA	NA	TGTGCCAGCAGTCTGCCGGGGAGGGGCAATCAGCCCCAGCATTTT	CASSLPGRGNQPQHF
TRBV23-1	TRBJ1-6	NA	NA	TGCGCCAGCAGTCTGAGGGCGACCAGTTTCTCCTATAATTCACCCCTCCACTTT	CASSLRATSFSYNSPLHF
TRBV5-4	TRBJ2-5	NA	TRBD2	TGTGCCAGCAGCCCGGACCCTAGCGGGGGGATCCGGGAGACCCAGTACTTC	CASSPDPSGGIRETQYF
TRBV18	TRBJ1-1	few	TRBD1	TGTGCCAGCTCACGACAGGGCACTGAAGCTTTCTTT	CASSRQGTEAFF
TRBV7-6	TRBJ1-1	NA	TRBD1	TGTGCCAGCAGCTTAGGGTACAGGGGGCGGAACACTGAAGCTTTCTTT	CASSLGYRGRNTEAFF
TRBV5-1	TRBJ2-3	few	TRBD1	TGCGCCAGCAGCTCGGACAGGAGCACAGATACGCAGTATTTT	CASSSDRSTDTQYF
TRBV7-2	TRBJ1-3	NA	TRBD1	TGTGCCAGCAGCTATATGGGACAGACTGGAAACACCATATATTTT	CASSYMGQTGNTIYF
TRBV27	TRBJ2-7	NA	TRBD2	TGTGCCAGCAGTCCACCCCCGCGGGGAGCGGGGTACTACGAGCAGTACTTC	CASSPPPRGAGYYEQYF
TRBV5-1	TRBJ2-5	NA	TRBD1	TGCGCCAGCAGCCCACAGGGGACGAGAGAGACCCAGTACTTC	CASSPQGTRETQYF
TRBV21-1	TRBJ2-3	NA	NA	TGTGCCAGCAGAGGGGTCACTCGGAAGGATACGCAGTATTTT	CASRGVTRKDTQYF
TRBV30	TRBJ2-3	NA	NA	TGTGCCTGGAGAAGGTTGTCTAGGCCCAGTAGCACAGATACGCAGTATTTT	CAWRRLSRPSSTDTQYF
TRBV28	TRBJ1-3	NA	NA	TGTGCCAGCGAAAAGAGCGAAAGTGGAAACACCATATATTTT	CASEKSESGNTIYF
TRBV19	TRBJ1-5	NA	NA	TGTGCCAGTAGTTTAGGGGGGCCGGGGAATCAGCCCCAGCATTTT	CASSLGGPGNQPQHF
TRBV6-1	TRBJ1-5	NA	NA	TGTGCCAGCAGTGAAATCGCGTCATCCTATCAGCCCCAGCATTTT	CASSEIASSYQPQHF
TRBV30	TRBJ2-7	NA	TRBD2	TGTGCCTGGAGCGGGACTAGCGGTTCGTCTTACGAGCAGTACTTC	CAWSGTSGSSYEQYF
TRBV5-1	TRBJ2-5	NA	NA	TGCGCCAGCAGCTTTAGTTCGAGCGGCGAGACCCAGTACTTC	CASSFSSSGETQYF
TRBV5-1	TRBJ2-3	few	TRBD2	TGCGCCAGCAGCTTGGGGGGCGGGGGGGCCAACGCGCAGTATTTT	CASSLGGGGANAQYF
TRBV10-3	TRBJ2-1	NA	TRBD1	TGTGCCATCAGGAACTCGCAGGGGGCATACCACAATGAGCAGTTCTTC	CAIRNSQGAYHNEQFF
TRBV27	TRBJ2-3	NA	NA	TGTGCCAGCAGTTTAGTGTCGTCCAGGGGCGATACGCAGTATTTT	CASSLVSSRGDTQYF
TRBV6-5	TRBJ1-1	NA	NA	TGTGCCGCACAGAGTAGGGGCCCGCACACTGAAGCTTTCTTT	CAAQSRGPHTEAFF
TRBV7-2	TRBJ2-2	NA	TRBD1	TGTGCCAGCAGCCCTGACAGGGGGGGAGCCGGGGAGCTGTTTTTT	CASSPDRGGAGELFF
TRBV4-1	TRBJ2-5	NA	NA	TGCGCCAGCCGGCGGACTGGAAGATTCCAAGAGACCCAGTACTTC	CASRRTGRFQETQYF
TRBV6-4	TRBJ2-2	NA	TRBD2	TGTGCCAGCAGTGATCCCTCACCGGGACTAGCTTGCCCCGGGGAGCTGTTTTTT	CASSDPSPGLACPGELFF
TRBV19	TRBJ1-1	few	NA	TGTGCCACTAGGATTGGACAGCCAAGCACTGAAGCTTTCTTT	CATRIGQPSTEAFF
TRBV9	TRBJ2-7	NA	TRBD2	TGTGCCAGCAGCGTAGCCCCAACTAGCGGGCTCTACGAGCAGTACTTC	CASSVAPTSGLYEQYF
TRBV28	TRBJ2-2	NA	TRBD2	TGTGCCAGCAGTTCGGGGGGGACGCTGAACACCGGGGAGCTGTTTTTT	CASSSGGTLNTGELFF
TRBV6-1	TRBJ1-1	few	TRBD1	TGTGCCAGCAGTTTGGGCAGGGGGAGAGCTTTCTTT	CASSLGRGRAFF
TRBV6-1	TRBJ1-2	NA	NA	TGTGCCAGCAGTGAGCAACAGGGTAGATCCTATGGCTACACCTTC	CASSEQQGRSYGYTF
TRBV5-4	TRBJ2-6	NA	NA	TGTGCCAGCAGCGGAGGGGCCCCCTCTGGGGCCAACGTCCTGACTTTC	CASSGGAPSGANVLTF
TRBV6-4	TRBJ2-2	once	TRBD2	TGTGCCAGCAGTGACGGGGTAGCGGGAACCCCAGGTGGGGAGCTGTTTTTT	CASSDGVAGTPGGELFF
TRBV10-1	TRBJ2-5	NA	NA	TGCGCCAGCAGTATATTGCAAGAGACCCAGTACTTC	CASSILQETQYF
TRBV7-9	TRBJ1-4	NA	NA	TGTTCCAGCAGCCGACGGGACGCGGGGAATGAAAAACTGTTTTTT	CSSSRRDAGNEKLFF
TRBV29-1	TRBJ2-1	NA	TRBD1	TGCAGCGGCCAATCGACAGGGACCTACAATGAGCAGTTCTTC	CSGQSTGTYNEQFF
TRBV5-1	TRBJ1-1	NA	NA	TGCGCCAGCAGCTTAGGGGGGAACACTGAAGCTTTCTTT	CASSLGGNTEAFF
TRBV6-1	TRBJ2-1	NA	NA	TGTGCCAGCACCTCAGGCTCTTCCTACAATGAGCAGTTCTTC	CASTSGSSYNEQFF
TRBV20-1	TRBJ1-2	NA	NA	TGCAGTGCTAGTATAGACTATGGCTACACCTTC	CSASIDYGYTF
TRBV2	TRBJ1-2	NA	NA	TGTGCCAGCAGTGACAGGGCTTCTGGCTACACCTTC	CASSDRASGYTF
TRBV5-6	TRBJ1-4	NA	NA	TGTGCCAGCAGCCCTCGGCGGATTCCGGGGAAACTGTTTTTT	CASSPRRIPGKLFF
TRBV30	TRBJ2-1	few	TRBD2	TGTGCCCTGGAGGCAATTGGGTTAGCGGGCAAGCATCGGACCTACAATGAGCAGTTCTTC	CALEAIGLAGKHRTYNEQFF
TRBV18	TRBJ1-4	NA	TRBD1	TGTGCCAGCTCACCACCGGGACAGTTTAATGAAAAACTGTTTTTT	CASSPPGQFNEKLFF
TRBV28	TRBJ2-3	once	TRBD2	TGTGCCAGCAGTTTATACCGGGTTGGAGAAGCGGGAGTCACAGATACGCAGTATTTT	CASSLYRVGEAGVTDTQYF
TRBV9	TRBJ2-3	few	NA	TGTGCCAGCAGCGTAGAACCGCTTGCGGGCACAGATACGCAGTATTTT	CASSVEPLAGTDTQYF
TRBV14	TRBJ2-1	NA	NA	TGTGCCAGCAGCCCCCGGGACTCCACCTTCACGGAGCAGTTCTTC	CASSPRDSTFTEQFF
TRBV18	TRBJ2-7	few	NA	TGTGCCAGCTCGTCACAGGAGACCTACGAGCAGTACTTC	CASSSQETYEQYF
TRBV2	TRBJ1-5	NA	TRBD1	TGTGCCAGCAGTGGACAGGGGGCAAGGCAGCCCCAGCATTTT	CASSGQGARQPQHF
TRBV5-1	TRBJ2-2	NA	TRBD1	TGCGCCAGCAGCTTGGCCTGGACAGGGGTCGACGGGGAGCTGTTTTTT	CASSLAWTGVDGELFF
TRBV7-8	TRBJ2-5	NA	NA	TGTGCCAGCAGCTTTTTTAATGGGGCTCAAGAGACCCAGTACTTC	CASSFFNGAQETQYF
TRBV28	TRBJ1-4	NA	NA	TGTGCCAGCAGTTTAGGCACAGGTAATGAAAAACTGTTTTTT	CASSLGTGNEKLFF